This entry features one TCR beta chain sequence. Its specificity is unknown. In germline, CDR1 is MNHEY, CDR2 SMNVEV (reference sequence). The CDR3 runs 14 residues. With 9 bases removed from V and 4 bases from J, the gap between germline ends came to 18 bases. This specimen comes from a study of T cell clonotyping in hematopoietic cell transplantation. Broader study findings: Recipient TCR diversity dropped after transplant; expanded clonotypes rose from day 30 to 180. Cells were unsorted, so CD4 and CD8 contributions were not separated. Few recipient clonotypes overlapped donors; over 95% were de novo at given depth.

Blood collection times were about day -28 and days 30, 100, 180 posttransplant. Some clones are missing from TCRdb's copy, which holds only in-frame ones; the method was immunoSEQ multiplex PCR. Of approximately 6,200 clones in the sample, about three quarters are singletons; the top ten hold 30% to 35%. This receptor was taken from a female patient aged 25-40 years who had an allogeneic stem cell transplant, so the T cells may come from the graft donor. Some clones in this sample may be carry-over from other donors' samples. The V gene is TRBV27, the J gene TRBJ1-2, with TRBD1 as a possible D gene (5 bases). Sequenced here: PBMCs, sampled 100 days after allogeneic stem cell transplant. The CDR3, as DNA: TGTGCCAGTCGCCGGGAGGGGCTATCCTATGGCTACACCTTC. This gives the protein CASRREGLSYGYTF.